Sequencing of this T cell receptor beta chain was carried out in a study of control samples from healthy donors and cancer patients (TCRdb year 2020). Receptors were amplified or captured by the immunoSEQ multiplex PCR assay. The table comes from immuneACCESS by way of TCRdb, which keeps in-frame sequences with V and J called. Part of the clones is missing from these tables; in studies checked, under half for an unresolved V gene and the rest for unknown reasons. The sample yields some 74,000 clones; more than 70% were counted once. 5% to 7% of the sample is taken by the ten largest. V is pruned by 1 base and J by 6 bases, leaving 8 bases of the junction without a gene match. CDR1 SEHNR and CDR2 FQNEAQ are derived from the germline V gene (reference sequence). Taken from cysteine to phenylalanine, the CDR3 has 18 residues. CDR3 DNA is the only sequence kept; it has 54 bases, read in frame from the first base.

This clone was found once. What antigen it recognizes has not been identified. Per-base qualities were not stored, and no clone one base away is much larger. The origin of this receptor is a woman in her forties or fifties in good health. What was sequenced was blood. The chain is assembled from TRBV7-9 and TRBJ2-1; 14 bases in the junction line up with TRBD2. The base sequence is TGTGCCAGCAGCTTAGTCTCAGGACTAGCGGGAGGAGGCAATGAGCAGTTCTTC. Its translation is CASSLVSGLAGGGNEQFF.